The rows below give T cell receptor beta chains drawn from one sample of a study of blood T cell repertoires in COVID-19. The repertoire was sequenced with immunoSEQ multiplex PCR; TCRdb's copy has only in-frame clones and lacks some. Here the sample spans tens of thousands of clones, roughly nine tenths being singletons. Sequencing was carried out using peripheral blood. Receptors were obtained from a woman in her sixties or seventies with acute or convalescent COVID-19. Both conserved end residues are part of each CDR3. The D gene is left open where the match is weak. Rows may omit the clone size; those that give it use once, few, many or a size class.

J: TRBJ1-5; D: -; size: -; V: TRBV24-1; CDR3: CATSDSGGLRQPQHF; DNA: TGTGCCACCAGTGATTCTGGCGGGTTAAGGCAGCCCCAGCATTTT
J: TRBJ2-2; D: TRBD1; size: -; V: TRBV2; CDR3: CASRSGTGSTGELFF; DNA: TGTGCCAGCAGATCCGGGACAGGCTCCACCGGGGAGCTGTTTTTT
J: TRBJ1-2; D: -; size: -; V: TRBV6-5; CDR3: CASSSQSYYGYTF; DNA: TGTGCCAGCAGTTCTCAGTCGTACTATGGCTACACCTTC
J: TRBJ2-7; D: TRBD2; size: -; V: TRBV5-4; CDR3: CASSFSSGSYEQYF; DNA: TGTGCCAGCAGCTTCTCGAGCGGGAGCTACGAGCAGTACTTC
J: TRBJ2-2; D: TRBD1; size: -; V: TRBV4-1; CDR3: CASSHNGDRGFPTGELFF; DNA: TGCGCCAGCAGCCACAATGGGGACAGGGGGTTCCCCACCGGGGAGCTGTTTTTT
J: TRBJ2-5; D: TRBD1; size: -; V: TRBV7-9; CDR3: CASSLGTGGRETQYF; DNA: TGTGCCAGCAGCTTAGGGACAGGGGGCCGGGAGACCCAGTACTTC
J: TRBJ1-5; D: -; size: -; V: TRBV19; CDR3: CASQAGAYHSNQPQHF; DNA: TGTGCCAGTCAGGCGGGGGCGTACCATAGCAATCAGCCCCAGCATTTT
J: TRBJ1-6; D: -; size: -; V: TRBV9; CDR3: CASSVDSGVVNSPLHF; DNA: TGTGCCAGCAGCGTAGATTCCGGGGTCGTAAATTCACCCCTCCACTTT
J: TRBJ2-1; D: TRBD1; size: -; V: TRBV3-1/TRBV3-2; CDR3: CASSPWDRAGEQFF; DNA: TGTGCCAGCAGCCCCTGGGACAGGGCGGGTGAGCAGTTCTTC
J: TRBJ2-1; D: TRBD2; size: -; V: TRBV19; CDR3: CASSIALLAGGGAYNEQFF; DNA: TGTGCCAGTAGTATAGCGCTACTAGCGGGAGGGGGGGCCTACAATGAGCAGTTCTTC
J: TRBJ1-2; D: TRBD1; size: -; V: TRBV5-1; CDR3: CASRRGQGVNYGYTF; DNA: TGCGCCAGCAGGAGAGGACAGGGGGTTAACTATGGCTACACCTTC
J: TRBJ1-4; D: TRBD1; size: -; V: TRBV28; CDR3: CASSLWLTGEEKLFF; DNA: TGTGCCAGCAGTTTATGGTTGACAGGGGAGGAAAAACTGTTTTTT
J: TRBJ1-1; D: -; size: -; V: TRBV29-1; CDR3: CSVAGVNTEAFF; DNA: TGCAGCGTTGCAGGGGTGAACACTGAAGCTTTCTTT
J: TRBJ1-5; D: TRBD1; size: -; V: TRBV6-5; CDR3: CAGQGQINQPQHF; DNA: TGTGCCGGACAGGGACAGATCAATCAGCCCCAGCATTTT
J: TRBJ2-5; D: -; size: -; V: TRBV7-9; CDR3: CASSPWDGVGGTQYF; DNA: TGTGCCAGCAGCCCATGGGACGGTGTGGGGGGGACCCAGTACTTC
J: TRBJ2-5; D: -; size: -; V: TRBV12-3/TRBV12-4; CDR3: CASSFSETQYF; DNA: TGTGCCAGCAGTTTTTCTGAGACCCAGTACTTC
J: TRBJ2-7; D: -; size: -; V: TRBV15; CDR3: CATSSKPGYEQYF; DNA: TGTGCCACCAGCAGCAAACCGGGTTACGAGCAGTACTTC
J: TRBJ2-7; D: TRBD1; size: few; V: TRBV6-1; CDR3: CASSESGTGNEQYF; DNA: TGTGCCAGCAGTGAATCGGGGACAGGGAACGAGCAGTACTTC
J: TRBJ2-5; D: TRBD2; size: -; V: TRBV13; CDR3: CASSVRLAGGQETQYF; DNA: TGTGCCAGCAGCGTAAGACTAGCGGGGGGGCAAGAGACCCAGTACTTC
J: TRBJ2-1; D: TRBD2; size: -; V: TRBV19; CDR3: CASSIASGGAFEQFF; DNA: TGTGCCAGTAGTATAGCGAGCGGGGGGGCCTTTGAGCAGTTCTTC
J: TRBJ2-1; D: TRBD2; size: once; V: TRBV29-1; CDR3: CSVRAGGKNEQFF; DNA: TGCAGCGTTCGGGCGGGAGGTAAGAATGAGCAGTTCTTC
J: TRBJ2-3; D: -; size: -; V: TRBV3-1/TRBV3-2; CDR3: CASSRTTGSTDTQYF; DNA: TGTGCCAGCAGCCGTACGACGGGGAGCACAGATACGCAGTATTTT
J: TRBJ1-4; D: TRBD1; size: -; V: TRBV7-9; CDR3: CASSTGTGGTEKLFF; DNA: TGTGCCAGCAGCACCGGGACAGGGGGTACTGAAAAACTGTTTTTT
J: TRBJ1-5; D: -; size: once; V: TRBV19; CDR3: CASERESGLSQPQHF; DNA: TGTGCCTCGGAGAGGGAGTCGGGTCTAAGTCAGCCCCAGCATTTT
J: TRBJ2-5; D: TRBD1; size: -; V: TRBV19; CDR3: CASSPRTGPRQETQYF; DNA: TGTGCCAGTAGCCCTCGGACAGGTCCTAGGCAAGAGACCCAGTACTTC
J: TRBJ2-7; D: -; size: -; V: TRBV7-9; CDR3: CASSLGPLTGGREYF; DNA: TGTGCCAGCAGCTTGGGCCCATTGACAGGCGGAAGGGAGTACTTC
J: TRBJ1-3; D: -; size: -; V: TRBV18; CDR3: CASSPDRISGNTIYF; DNA: TGTGCCAGCTCACCCGACAGGATCTCTGGAAACACCATATATTTT
J: TRBJ1-1; D: TRBD1; size: -; V: TRBV2; CDR3: CASNPQGPNTEAFF; DNA: TGTGCCAGCAACCCACAGGGGCCCAACACTGAAGCTTTCTTT
J: TRBJ2-3; D: -; size: -; V: TRBV28; CDR3: CASSFYGGLTDTQYF; DNA: TGTGCCAGCAGTTTTTATGGGGGCCTCACAGATACGCAGTATTTT
J: TRBJ1-2; D: -; size: once; V: TRBV10-2; CDR3: CASSESASVYGYTF; DNA: TGCGCCAGCAGTGAGTCGGCATCTGTCTATGGCTACACCTTC
J: TRBJ1-3; D: -; size: -; V: TRBV7-9; CDR3: CASSSDRNSGNTIYF; DNA: TGTGCCAGCAGCTCAGACAGGAATTCTGGAAACACCATATATTTT
J: TRBJ1-6; D: -; size: -; V: TRBV12-3/TRBV12-4; CDR3: CASSSGWASPLHF; DNA: TGTGCCAGCAGTTCAGGGTGGGCTTCACCCCTCCACTTT
J: TRBJ1-4; D: TRBD1; size: -; V: TRBV3-1/TRBV3-2; CDR3: CASSLWRQGRGNEKLFF; DNA: TGTGCCAGCAGCCTCTGGAGACAGGGACGGGGTAATGAAAAACTGTTTTTT
J: TRBJ2-7; D: TRBD2; size: few; V: TRBV5-1; CDR3: CASSSTSGGPTGYEQYF; DNA: TGCGCCAGCAGCTCAACTAGCGGGGGCCCCACCGGATACGAGCAGTACTTC
J: TRBJ2-1; D: -; size: -; V: TRBV7-6; CDR3: CASSLEAAPSSYNEQFF; DNA: TGTGCCAGCAGCTTAGAGGCGGCACCCAGCTCCTACAATGAGCAGTTCTTC
J: TRBJ2-1; D: -; size: -; V: TRBV20-1; CDR3: CSASKGVGVYNEQFF; DNA: TGCAGTGCTAGTAAGGGGGTCGGGGTATACAATGAGCAGTTCTTC
J: TRBJ1-2; D: -; size: -; V: TRBV27; CDR3: CASSLRGGHGYTF; DNA: TGTGCCAGCAGTTTAAGGGGGGGCCATGGCTACACCTTC
J: TRBJ2-1; D: TRBD2; size: -; V: TRBV6-5; CDR3: CASTRSGASYNEQFF; DNA: TGTGCCAGCACCCGTAGCGGGGCGTCCTACAATGAGCAGTTCTTC
J: TRBJ1-5; D: -; size: -; V: TRBV28; CDR3: CASSGDTGIGGNQPQHF; DNA: TGTGCCAGCAGTGGCGACACAGGGATTGGGGGCAATCAGCCCCAGCATTTT
J: TRBJ2-3; D: -; size: -; V: TRBV5-5; CDR3: CASSSDMGRSTDTQYF; DNA: TGTGCCAGCAGCTCTGACATGGGGAGGAGCACAGATACGCAGTATTTT
J: TRBJ2-1; D: TRBD2; size: once; V: TRBV9; CDR3: CASSHRSGNNEQFF; DNA: TGTGCCAGCAGCCACCGAAGCGGGAACAATGAGCAGTTCTTC
J: TRBJ2-7; D: TRBD1; size: -; V: TRBV6-6; CDR3: CASSKPPGQPYEQYF; DNA: TGTGCCAGCAGCAAACCCCCGGGACAGCCCTACGAGCAGTACTTC
J: TRBJ2-7; D: -; size: -; V: TRBV28; CDR3: CASSLGGGAYEQYF; DNA: TGTGCCAGCAGTTTAGGGGGAGGTGCGTACGAGCAGTACTTC
J: TRBJ2-5; D: -; size: -; V: TRBV18; CDR3: CASSPPSGSQETQYF; DNA: TGTGCCAGCTCACCACCTTCAGGCAGCCAAGAGACCCAGTACTTC
J: TRBJ1-2; D: TRBD1; size: -; V: TRBV6-4; CDR3: CASSATPDRLNGYTF; DNA: TGTGCCAGCAGTGCCACCCCGGACAGGTTAAATGGCTACACCTTC